There are a few counts of the clone carrying this T cell receptor beta chain. The antigen remains undetermined. These data belong to a study of vaccination effects on CD4 cells after COVID-19. Using immunoSEQ multiplex PCR, the repertoire was profiled, and TCRdb retains in-frame clones only, with some absent. The table shows approximately 30,000 clones, with 55% to 75% occurring only once. The ViraFEST assay expanded antigen-specific CD4+ T cells with viral peptide pools before sequencing. Following culture for around 10 days, CD4+ T cells were isolated. Vaccine recipients had no previous SARS-CoV-2 infection; their nucleocapsid antibodies were negative. The CDR3 runs 15 residues. V shed 0 bases and J shed 3 bases, with 11 bases lying between them. The germline V gene has CDR1 MNHEY and CDR2 SVGAGI.

The material sequenced was CD4+ T cells from PBMCs cultured with SARS-CoV-2 spike peptides, taken before COVID-19 vaccination. The clonotype originates from a human donor who received a COVID-19 vaccine. The chain joins TRBV6-5 to TRBJ1-1; a possible D gene is TRBD1 (5 bases). CDR3 in DNA: TGTGCCAGCAGTTACTCGCACAGGAGAGACACTGAAGCTTTCTTT. Translated: CASSYSHRRDTEAFF.